The 20 T cell receptor beta chains presented below share a single source sample, sequenced in a study of human T cells and chemical hapten exposure. TCRdb called the RACE reads again in MiXCR, with one record for every CDR3 protein. This table has over 150,000 distinct CDR3 sequences, roughly 25% appearing once. Sample time point: patch test 3, about 24 weeks after DPC sensitization. Treatment here: therapeutic diphenylcyclopropenone sensitization with weekly scalp DPC. The source material was whole blood, sampled in connection with sensitization to the hapten diphenylcyclopropenone (DPC). These TCRs come from a woman between 18 and 29 years old with alopecia areata. Some clones in this sample may be carry-over from other donors' samples.

The V and J genes are TRBV10-2 and TRBJ2-1; 8 bases align to TRBD2. Trimming removed 6 bases from V and 2 bases from J; junction bases left unmatched: 6. The germline CDR1 and CDR2 sequences are WSHSY and SAAADI. The length of the CDR3 is 15 residues. In DNA form, the CDR3 reads TGCGCCAGCAGGGATAGCGGGGTACCCTACAATGAGCAGTTCTTC. Residues: CASRDSGVPYNEQFF.

J is TRBJ2-7 and V is TRBV10-3, with TRBD2 matching over 7 bases. Germline V CDR1 and CDR2: ENHRY, SYGVKD. The J segment lost 2 bases and the V segment lost 3 bases, leaving 10 bases of the junction unmatched. This CDR3 spans 16 amino acids. The CDR3 spells CAISDIGTNSAYEQYF. In nucleotides, the CDR3 is TGTGCCATCAGTGACATCGGGACTAACTCGGCCTACGAGCAGTACTTC.

This clonotype was counted ten times or more. V gene TRBV5-1 combines with J gene TRBJ2-1; D is undetermined. The CDR3 consists of 13 residues. The V and J ends lost 0 bases and 7 bases respectively, with 8 bases between them. CDR1 and CDR2 (germline): SGHRS, YFSETQ. The CDR3 region is CASSLVERNEQFF. The CDR3 DNA reads TGCGCCAGCAGCTTGGTAGAGAGGAATGAGCAGTTCTTC.

In DNA form, the CDR3 reads TGTGCCAGCGCCACGGGGGGGACCGGGGAGCTGTTTTTT. Translation gives CASATGGTGELFF. The genes are TRBV2 and TRBJ2-2, with TRBD2 matching over 8 bases. Germline V gives CDR1 SNHLY, CDR2 FYNNEI. The V gene end was trimmed by 8 bases and the J gene end by 5 bases; junction bases not matched to a gene: 4. This CDR3 has 13 residues.

In this sample, this clonotype turned up a few times. The rearrangement joins TRBV7-3 to TRBJ1-1; 7 bases match TRBD1. V was clipped by 2 bases and J by 3 bases; unmatched bases: 0. The CDR3 is 13 amino acids. CDR1 is SGHTA, CDR2 FQGTGA, per germline. The CDR3 protein is CASSLQGDTEAFF. CDR3 nucleotides: TGTGCCAGCAGCTTACAGGGGGACACTGAAGCTTTCTTT.

The chain has TRBV18 and TRBJ2-5; 9 bases align to TRBD1. Germline CDR1 reads KGHSH; CDR2 reads LQKENI. The length of the CDR3 is 16 residues. The V segment lost 3 bases and the J segment 5 bases; nucleotides outside the gene matches: 10. CDR3 DNA: TGTGCCAGCTCACCGGTTACAGGGGGCTCCCAGGAGACCCAGTACTTC. Its protein product is CASSPVTGGSQETQYF. Looking up the rest from reference TRBV18 and TRBJ2-5 gives the full variable domain: NAGVMQNPRHLVRRRGQEARLRCSPMKGHSHVYWYRQLPEEGLKFMVYLQKENIIDESGMPKERFSAEFPKEGPSILRIQQVVRGDSAAYFCASSPVTGGSQETQYFGPGTRLLVL.

This clonotype was seen more than once but under ten times. The V gene is TRBV20-1, the J gene TRBJ1-2; D gene ambiguous. The CDR3 has 12 residues. The V end was cut by 1 base, the J end by 8 bases, with 11 bases between. The germline V gene encodes CDR1 DFQATT and CDR2 SNEGSKA (reference sequence). CDR3 loop: CSARGHTGGYTF. The CDR3 DNA sequence: TGCAGTGCTAGAGGACACACCGGCGGCTACACCTTC.

The CDR3 loop is CASSSLSSGYTDTQYF. CDR3 sequence (DNA): TGTGCCAGCAGTTCCCTGTCTAGCGGCTACACAGATACGCAGTATTTT. V gene TRBV28 combines with J gene TRBJ2-3; TRBD2 matches at 7 bases. Losses at the gene ends were 4 bases for V and 2 bases for J; bases not matched to a gene: 9. The germline gives CDR1 MDHEN, CDR2 SYDVKM. This CDR3 contains 16 residues.

The genes are TRBV3-1 and TRBJ2-1, with 8 nucleotides matching TRBD2. After removal of 7 bases from V and 5 bases from J, the junction contained 7 bases not matched to a gene. CDR1 and CDR2 (germline): LGHDT, YNNKEL (reference sequence). The CDR3 spans 14 residues. The CDR3 DNA follows: TGTGCCAGCACCCGACTAGCGCACCACAATGAGCAGTTCTTC. It specifies CASTRLAHHNEQFF.

V and J are TRBV6-2 or TRBV6-3 and TRBJ2-3; D is unclear. Per germline, CDR1 MNHEY and CDR2 SVGEGT. Trimming stripped 4 bases from V and 6 bases from J, with 11 bases between. This CDR3 contains 13 residues. The CDR3 DNA reads TGTGCCAGCAGTTCCCGAACACGGGATACGCAGTATTTT. Translating gives CASSSRTRDTQYF.

The CDR3 protein is CASSSGSEAFF. The CDR3 DNA reads as TGTGCCAGCAGTTCTGGCAGCGAAGCTTTCTTT. The chain couples TRBV6-2 or TRBV6-3 to TRBJ1-1; D not certain. V lost 4 bases, J lost 8 bases, and 8 bases lay in between. This CDR3 has 11 amino acids. The V gene's germline CDR1 is MNHEY and CDR2 SVGEGT.

This chain links TRBV12-3 or TRBV12-4 with TRBJ1-5, with a possible D match to TRBD1 (6 bases). The CDR3 runs 13 residues. The V gene lost 5 bases and the J gene lost 6 bases, with 11 bases spanning the gap. The CDR3 DNA sequence: TGTGCCAGCAGTATGGGGGCTACTCAGCCCCAGCATTTT. Translation: CASSMGATQPQHF.

There are a few counts of this clonotype. This chain connects TRBV6-5 to TRBJ2-7; possible D gene TRBD1, 7 bases. V shed 8 bases and J shed 2 bases, with 13 bases lying between them. The CDR3 has 13 residues. CDR1 is MNHEY and CDR2 is SVGAGI in the germline V gene. CDR3 coding DNA: TGTGCCAGCTCCAGGGGGGTCGCCTACGAGCAGTACTTC. Translation gives CASSRGVAYEQYF.

The CDR3 is CASSLGRRGTMDEQFF. The CDR3 DNA reads TGTGCCAGCAGTTTAGGGCGAAGGGGAACTATGGATGAGCAGTTCTTC. The chain is built from TRBV12-3 or TRBV12-4 and TRBJ2-1, with D possibly being TRBD1 (5 bases). This CDR3 is 16 amino acids long. V shed 1 base and J shed 8 bases, with 18 bases lying between them.

The rearrangement joins TRBV28 to TRBJ2-7; D is unresolved. CDR1 MDHEN and CDR2 SYDVKM come from the germline V gene. Trimming removed 7 bases at V and 2 bases at J, with 9 bases between. This CDR3 has 12 residues. For the CDR3, the DNA is TGTGCCAGCAACGGGTCCCCCTACGAGCAGTACTTC. As protein: CASNGSPYEQYF.

The chain recombines TRBV6-2 or TRBV6-3 with TRBJ1-1; a weak D match, TRBD1 (5 bases). This CDR3 has 16 residues. Germline V lookup: CDR1 MNHEY, CDR2 SVGEGT. Trimming removed 8 bases from V and 2 bases from J, with 21 bases in between. In nucleotides, the CDR3 is TGTGCCAGCGGGCGGACACCTCTGCGCCCAAACACTGAAGCTTTCTTT. Translation gives CASGRTPLRPNTEAFF.

The chain employs TRBV5-6 and TRBJ2-2; maybe TRBD1 (6 bases). The germline V gene encodes CDR1 SGHDT and CDR2 YYEEEE. V was shortened by 4 bases and J by 4 bases, with 17 bases between the two germline ends. CDR3 length equals 16 residues. CDR3 nucleotides: TGTGCCAGCAGCCCCGGGACATCCTCCCCCACCGGGGAGCTGTTTTTT. As protein: CASSPGTSSPTGELFF.

The chain joins TRBV7-9 to TRBJ2-1, with D perhaps matching TRBD2 (6 bases). The CDR3 is made up of 14 amino acids. CDR1 and CDR2 from the germline V gene are SEHNR and FQNEAQ (reference sequence). The V end was cut by 3 bases, the J end by 5 bases, with 11 bases between. The CDR3: CASSFSSAHNEQFF. In DNA, the CDR3 is TGTGCCAGCAGCTTCTCTAGCGCCCACAATGAGCAGTTCTTC.

The rearrangement joins TRBV29-1 to TRBJ1-2; TRBD1 might be the D (6 bases). The CDR3 runs 12 residues. Trimming removed 7 bases at V and 8 bases at J, with 17 bases between. Germline V gene sequence: CDR1 SQVTM, CDR2 ANQGSEA. In nucleotides, the CDR3 is TGCAGCGCCACGACAGGTTCCTTAGGCTACACCTTC. As protein: CSATTGSLGYTF.

The genes are TRBV12-3 or TRBV12-4 and TRBJ1-5; maybe TRBD1 (6 bases). Between the trimmed V and J ends, which lost 7 bases and 2 bases, there was a span of 12 bases. There are 14 residues in the CDR3. Written as DNA, the CDR3 is TGTGCCAGCAACAAAGGGGGTGGCAATCAGCCCCAGCATTTT. Translating it yields CASNKGGGNQPQHF.